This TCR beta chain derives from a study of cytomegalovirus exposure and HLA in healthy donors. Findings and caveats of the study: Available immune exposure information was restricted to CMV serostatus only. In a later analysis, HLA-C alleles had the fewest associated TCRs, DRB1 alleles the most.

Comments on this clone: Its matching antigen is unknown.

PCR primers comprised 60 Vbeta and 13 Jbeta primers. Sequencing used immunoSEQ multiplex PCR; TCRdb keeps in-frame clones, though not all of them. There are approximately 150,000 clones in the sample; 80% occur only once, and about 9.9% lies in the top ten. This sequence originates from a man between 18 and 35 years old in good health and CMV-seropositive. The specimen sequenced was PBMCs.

CDR3 in DNA: TGTGCCAGCAGCCCACTTACAGGGGTTGGAAACACCATATATTTT. This encodes CASSPLTGVGNTIYF. The genes are TRBV9 and TRBJ1-3; 7 positions match TRBD1. The CDR3 length is 15 residues. V trimming: 4 bases; J trimming: 3 bases; junction bases outside the gene matches: 7. Germline CDR1 and CDR2: SGDLS and YYNGEE.